This entry concerns a single TCR beta chain. This CDR3 has 13 amino acids. Looked up from germline, CDR1 is MNHEY and CDR2 is SVGAGI. Trimming took off 9 bases at V and 6 bases at J, with 18 bases between the two ends. Sequenced by immunoSEQ multiplex PCR; TCRdb stores in-frame clones only, minus some. The sample includes about 210,000 clones, more than 85% of them seen just once. This entry is derived from a study of blood T cell repertoires in COVID-19. The TCR originated in a man aged 35-49 years with acute or convalescent COVID-19. The sequenced sample was peripheral blood. The genes are TRBV6-5 and TRBJ2-7; D gene uncertain. DNA of the CDR3: TGTGCCAGTCAGAGTTACGGCTGGGCCGAGCAGTACTTC. It translates to CASQSYGWAEQYF.